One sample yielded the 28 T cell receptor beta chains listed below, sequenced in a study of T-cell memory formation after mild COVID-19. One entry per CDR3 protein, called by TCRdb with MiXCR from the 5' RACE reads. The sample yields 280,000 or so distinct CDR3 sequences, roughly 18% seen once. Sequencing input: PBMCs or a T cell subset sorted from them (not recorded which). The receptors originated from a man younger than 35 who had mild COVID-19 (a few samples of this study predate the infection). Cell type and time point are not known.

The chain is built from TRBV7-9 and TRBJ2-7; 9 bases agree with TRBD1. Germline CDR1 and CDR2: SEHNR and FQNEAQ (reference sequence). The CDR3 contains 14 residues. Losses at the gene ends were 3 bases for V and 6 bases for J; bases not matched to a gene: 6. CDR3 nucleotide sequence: TGTGCCAGCAGCTTTGGACAGGGGAACGGCGAGCAGTACGTC. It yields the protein CASSFGQGNGEQYV.

CDR3 in amino acids: CASSYRRENQPQHF. Here the CDR3 DNA reads TGTGCCAGCAGTTACAGAAGGGAGAATCAGCCCCAGCATTTT. The gene calls are TRBV6-6 and TRBJ1-5; D is unclear. V dropped 2 bases and J dropped 4 bases, with 9 bases sitting between them. Germline V CDR1 and CDR2: MNHNY, SVGAGI (reference sequence). The CDR3 is 14 residues long.

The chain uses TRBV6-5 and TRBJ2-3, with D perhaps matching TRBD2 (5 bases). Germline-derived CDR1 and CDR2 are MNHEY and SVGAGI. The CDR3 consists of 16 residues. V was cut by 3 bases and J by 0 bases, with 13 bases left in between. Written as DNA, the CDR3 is TGTGCCAGCAGTTATCTGGCTAGCAGTAGCACAGATACGCAGTATTTT. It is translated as CASSYLASSSTDTQYF.

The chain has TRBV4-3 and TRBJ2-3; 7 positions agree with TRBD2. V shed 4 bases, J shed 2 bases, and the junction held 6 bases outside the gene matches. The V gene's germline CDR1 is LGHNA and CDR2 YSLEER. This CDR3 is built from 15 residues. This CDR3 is CASSRAGDPTDTQYF. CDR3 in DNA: TGCGCCAGCAGCCGCGCGGGGGACCCCACAGATACGCAGTATTTT.

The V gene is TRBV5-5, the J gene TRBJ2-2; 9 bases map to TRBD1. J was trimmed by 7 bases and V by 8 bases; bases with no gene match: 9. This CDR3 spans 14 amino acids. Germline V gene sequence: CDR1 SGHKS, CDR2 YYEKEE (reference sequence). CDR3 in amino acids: CASDTGGADGELFF. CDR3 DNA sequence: TGTGCCAGTGATACAGGGGGCGCGGACGGGGAGCTGTTTTTT.

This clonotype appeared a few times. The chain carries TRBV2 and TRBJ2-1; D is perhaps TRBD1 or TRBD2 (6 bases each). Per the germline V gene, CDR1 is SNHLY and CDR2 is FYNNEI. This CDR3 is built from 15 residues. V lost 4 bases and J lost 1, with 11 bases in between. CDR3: CASSGRGLSYNEQFF. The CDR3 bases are TGTGCCAGCAGTGGCAGGGGACTTTCCTACAATGAGCAGTTCTTC.

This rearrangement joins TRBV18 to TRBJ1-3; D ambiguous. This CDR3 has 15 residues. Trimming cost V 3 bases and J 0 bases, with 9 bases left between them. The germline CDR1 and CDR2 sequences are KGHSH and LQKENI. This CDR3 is CASSPGPASGNTIYF. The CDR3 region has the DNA TGTGCCAGCTCACCGGGCCCTGCCTCTGGAAACACCATATATTTT.

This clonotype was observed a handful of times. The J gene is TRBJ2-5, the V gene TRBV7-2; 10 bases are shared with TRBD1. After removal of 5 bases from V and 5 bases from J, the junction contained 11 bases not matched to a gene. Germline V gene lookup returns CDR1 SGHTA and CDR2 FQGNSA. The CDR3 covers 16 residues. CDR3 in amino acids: CASSPRTGQGWETQYF. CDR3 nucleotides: TGTGCCAGCAGCCCCCGTACGGGACAGGGGTGGGAGACCCAGTACTTC.

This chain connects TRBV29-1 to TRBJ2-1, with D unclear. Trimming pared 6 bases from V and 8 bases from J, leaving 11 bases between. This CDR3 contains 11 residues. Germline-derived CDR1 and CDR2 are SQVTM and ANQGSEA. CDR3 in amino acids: CSVAHWDEQFF. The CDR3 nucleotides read TGCAGCGTGGCCCATTGGGATGAGCAGTTCTTC.

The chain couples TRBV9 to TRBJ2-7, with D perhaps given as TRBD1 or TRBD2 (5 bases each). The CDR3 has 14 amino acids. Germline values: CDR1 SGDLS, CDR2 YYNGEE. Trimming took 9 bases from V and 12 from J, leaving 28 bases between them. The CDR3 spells CATPPRDQYIKRYV. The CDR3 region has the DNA TGTGCCACTCCCCCTCGGGACCAATACATTAAGAGGTACGTC.

The CDR3 sequence is CSARVDHEQYF. The CDR3 DNA reads as TGCAGTGCTAGAGTCGACCACGAGCAGTACTTC. The V call is TRBV20-1, the J call TRBJ2-7; D uncertain. The V gene's germline CDR1 is DFQATT and CDR2 SNEGSKA (reference sequence). V lost 1 base and J 5 bases, leaving 6 bases between the germline ends. The length of the CDR3 is 11 residues.

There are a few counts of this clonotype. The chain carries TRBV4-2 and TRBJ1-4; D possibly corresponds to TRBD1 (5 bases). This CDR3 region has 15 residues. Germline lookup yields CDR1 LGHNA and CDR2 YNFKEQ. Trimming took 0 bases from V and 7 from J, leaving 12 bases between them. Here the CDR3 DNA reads TGTGCCAGCAGCCAAGAGAGGCAGGACACTGAAAAACTGTTTTTT. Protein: CASSQERQDTEKLFF.

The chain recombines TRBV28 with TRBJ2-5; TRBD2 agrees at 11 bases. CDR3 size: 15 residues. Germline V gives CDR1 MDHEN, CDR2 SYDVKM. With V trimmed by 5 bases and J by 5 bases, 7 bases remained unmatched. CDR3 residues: CASSPLAGGSETQYF. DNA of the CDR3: TGTGCCAGCAGTCCGCTAGCGGGGGGTTCGGAGACCCAGTACTTC.

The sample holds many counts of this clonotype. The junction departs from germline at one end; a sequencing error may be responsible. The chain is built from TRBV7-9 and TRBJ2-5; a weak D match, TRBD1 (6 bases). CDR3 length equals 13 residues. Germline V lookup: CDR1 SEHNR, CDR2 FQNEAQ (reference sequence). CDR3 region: CASSLGAEETQYF. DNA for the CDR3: TGCGCCAGCAGCTTGGGGGCGGAAGAGACCCAGTACTTC.

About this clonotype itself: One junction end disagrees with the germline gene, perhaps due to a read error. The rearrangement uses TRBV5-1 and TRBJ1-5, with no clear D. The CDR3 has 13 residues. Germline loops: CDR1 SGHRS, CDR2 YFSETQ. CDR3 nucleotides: TGCGCCAGCAGCTTTAGCAGCAATCAGCCCAAGCATTTT. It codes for CASSFSSNQPKHF.

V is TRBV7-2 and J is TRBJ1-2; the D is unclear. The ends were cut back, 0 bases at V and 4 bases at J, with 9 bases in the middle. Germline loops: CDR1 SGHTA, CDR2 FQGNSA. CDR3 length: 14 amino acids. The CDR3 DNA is TGTGCCAGCAGCTTAGCTCTTCGCGGCTATGGCTACACCTTC. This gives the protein CASSLALRGYGYTF.

The CDR3 sequence: CASSPLAGGNTIYF. In nucleotides, the CDR3 is TGTGCCAGCAGCCCATTAGCGGGAGGAAACACCATATATTTT. This sequence joins TRBV9 and TRBJ1-3; D uncertain. V gave up 4 bases and J gave up 4 bases, with 12 bases separating them. Germline CDR1 reads SGDLS; CDR2 reads YYNGEE. The CDR3 covers 14 residues.

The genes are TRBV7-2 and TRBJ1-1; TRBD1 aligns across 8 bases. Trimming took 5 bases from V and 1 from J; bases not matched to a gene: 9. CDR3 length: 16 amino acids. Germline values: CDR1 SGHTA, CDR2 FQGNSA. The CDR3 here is CASSISQGAWNTEAFF. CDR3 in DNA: TGTGCCAGCAGCATAAGTCAGGGGGCGTGGAACACTGAAGCTTTCTTT.

CDR3 DNA sequence: TGTGCCAGCAGCGTAGAGGCTCAGGGGCGTGGAGATACGCAGTATTTT. Translating gives CASSVEAQGRGDTQYF. V gene TRBV9 combines with J gene TRBJ2-3; D is perhaps TRBD1 (6 bases). Between the trimmed V and J ends, which lost 0 bases and 5 bases, there was a span of 16 bases. This CDR3 is 16 amino acids long. Germline V CDR1 and CDR2: SGDLS, YYNGEE.

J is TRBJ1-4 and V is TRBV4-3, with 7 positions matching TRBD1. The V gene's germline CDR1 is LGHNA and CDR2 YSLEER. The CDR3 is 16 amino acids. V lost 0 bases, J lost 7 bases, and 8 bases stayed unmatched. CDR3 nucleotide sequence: TGCGCCAGCAGCCAAGATCAAAAGGGGGCGAGTGAAAAACTGTTTTTT. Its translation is CASSQDQKGASEKLFF.

Written as DNA, the CDR3 is TGTGCCAGCAGTGGAGAAGTCTCTGAAGCTTTCTTT. It specifies CASSGEVSEAFF. This chain connects TRBV2 to TRBJ1-1; D gene unclear. V dropped 4 bases and J dropped 6 bases, with 9 bases sitting between them. The CDR3 has 12 amino acids. From germline, CDR1 is SNHLY and CDR2 FYNNEI.

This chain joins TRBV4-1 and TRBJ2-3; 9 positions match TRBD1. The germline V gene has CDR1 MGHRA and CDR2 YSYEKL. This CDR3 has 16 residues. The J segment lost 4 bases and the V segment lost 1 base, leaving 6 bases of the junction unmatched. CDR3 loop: CASSQAGDRVPDTQYF. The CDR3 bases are TGCGCCAGCAGCCAAGCCGGGGACAGGGTTCCAGATACGCAGTATTTT.

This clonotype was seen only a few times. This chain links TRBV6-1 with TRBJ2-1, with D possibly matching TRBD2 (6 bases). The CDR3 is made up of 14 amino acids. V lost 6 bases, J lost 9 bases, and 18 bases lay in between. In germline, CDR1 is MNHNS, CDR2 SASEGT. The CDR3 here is CASREGPRVGEQFF. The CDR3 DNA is TGTGCCAGCAGGGAGGGACCTAGGGTTGGTGAGCAGTTCTTC.

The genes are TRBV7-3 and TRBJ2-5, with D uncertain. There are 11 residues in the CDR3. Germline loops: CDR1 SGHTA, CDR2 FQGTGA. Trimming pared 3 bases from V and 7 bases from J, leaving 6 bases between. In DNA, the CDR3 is TGTGCCAGCAGCTTGCACGGGACCCAGTACTTC. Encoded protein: CASSLHGTQYF.

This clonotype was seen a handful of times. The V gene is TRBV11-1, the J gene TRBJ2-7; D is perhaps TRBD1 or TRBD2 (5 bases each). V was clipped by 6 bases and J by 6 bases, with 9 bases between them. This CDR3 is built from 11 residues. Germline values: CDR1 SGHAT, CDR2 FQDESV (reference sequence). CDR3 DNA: TGTGCCAGCAGTGGGGGTAGCGAGCAGTACGTC. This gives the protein CASSGGSEQYV.

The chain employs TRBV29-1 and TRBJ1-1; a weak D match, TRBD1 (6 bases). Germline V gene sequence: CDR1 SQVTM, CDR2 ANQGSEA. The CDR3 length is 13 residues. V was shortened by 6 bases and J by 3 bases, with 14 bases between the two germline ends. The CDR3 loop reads CSVSTGLHTEAFF. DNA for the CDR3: TGCAGCGTCTCCACAGGGCTACACACTGAAGCTTTCTTT.

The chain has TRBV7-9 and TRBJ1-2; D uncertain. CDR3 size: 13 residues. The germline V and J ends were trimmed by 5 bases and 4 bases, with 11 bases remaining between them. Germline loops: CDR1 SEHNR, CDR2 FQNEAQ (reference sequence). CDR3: CASSLRGAYGYTF. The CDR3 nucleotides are TGTGCCAGCAGCCTTCGGGGTGCCTATGGCTACACCTTC.

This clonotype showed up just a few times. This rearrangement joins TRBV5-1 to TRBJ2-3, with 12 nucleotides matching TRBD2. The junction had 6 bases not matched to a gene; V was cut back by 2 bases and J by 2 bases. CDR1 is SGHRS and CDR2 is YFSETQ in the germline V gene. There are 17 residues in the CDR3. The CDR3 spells CASSFRTSGEPTDTQYF. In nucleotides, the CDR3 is TGCGCCAGCAGCTTTCGGACTAGCGGGGAGCCCACAGATACGCAGTATTTT.